What follows are 8 T cell receptor beta chains derived from one specimen sequenced in a study of spatial heterogeneity in lung cancer. Regarding time point: blood at routine non-recurrence follow-up after resection. One entry per CDR3 protein results from TCRdb running MiXCR on the 5' RACE reads. The sample gives just over 70,000 distinct CDR3 sequences, nearly 9% of which show up once; 1.5% to 2% is in the top ten. This sample comprised PBMCs, obtained at follow-up. The receptors originated from a female donor with early-stage non-small cell lung cancer.

In the case of this clonotype: This may come from a read error, since a much larger clone is one base off. This CDR3 is missing its conserved last phenylalanine or tryptophan, likely due to a read error. V is TRBV5-1 and J is TRBJ2-7; D is unclear. Germline CDR1 reads SGHRS; CDR2 reads YFSETQ. V shed 3 bases and J shed 1 base, with 11 bases lying between them. The CDR3 has 14 amino acids. Written as DNA, the CDR3 is TGCGCCAGCAGCTCCCGGACGGTTTCCTACGAGCAGTACTTG. Protein sequence: CASSSRTVSYEQYL.

This clonotype was recorded many times. This sequence joins TRBV6-6 and TRBJ2-4; tentatively, D is TRBD2 (7 bases). Germline CDR1 reads MNHNY; CDR2 reads SVGAGI (reference sequence). V was pared by 0 bases and J by 2 bases, with 11 bases between. CDR3 length: 16 residues. CDR3 region: CASSYSRGATKNIQYF. The CDR3 region has the DNA TGTGCCAGCAGTTACTCCCGGGGGGCGACCAAAAACATTCAGTACTTC.

CDR3 region: CASSFAIAAFNEQFF. In DNA, the CDR3 is TGTGCCAGCAGCTTCGCCATCGCCGCGTTCAATGAGCAGTTCTTC. The gene calls are TRBV11-3 and TRBJ2-1; D unresolved. Germline lookup yields CDR1 SGHNT and CDR2 YENEEA. The CDR3 loop spans 15 amino acids. V was trimmed by 3 bases and J by 6 bases, leaving 15 bases between them.

The genes are TRBV4-2 and TRBJ1-6; D unresolved. There are 13 residues in the CDR3. The V end was cut by 3 bases, the J end by 11 bases, with 11 bases between. Per germline, CDR1 LGHNA and CDR2 YNFKEQ. The CDR3 DNA reads as TGTGCCAGCAGCCACGCCGGCCGAACACCCCTCCACTTT. This translates into CASSHAGRTPLHF.

This clonotype was recorded many times. The rearrangement uses TRBV18 and TRBJ2-1, with TRBD2 identical over 9 bases. There are 18 residues in the CDR3. Trimming at V came to 2 bases and at J to 0 bases, leaving 8 bases not matched to a gene. From germline, CDR1 is KGHSH and CDR2 LQKENI. The CDR3 nucleotides read TGTGCCAGCTCACCAGGGGGACTAGCCCACCGCTCCTACAATGAGCAGTTCTTC. It encodes CASSPGGLAHRSYNEQFF.

This clonotype was counted ten times or more. Written as DNA, the CDR3 is TGTGCCAGCAGATCCTTCGGACGGAGGGTCTCTGGGGCCAACGTCCTGACTTTC. As protein: CASRSFGRRVSGANVLTF. The chain has TRBV12-3 or TRBV12-4 and TRBJ2-6; D may be TRBD2 (6 bases). V lost 6 bases to trimming and J lost 0 bases, with 18 bases between them. The CDR3 loop spans 18 amino acids.

This clonotype was observed a few times. The rearrangement uses TRBV11-2 and TRBJ2-1; 9 bases agree with TRBD1. J lost 3 bases, V lost 5 bases, and 5 bases had no gene match. The CDR3 is 15 amino acids. Looked up from germline, CDR1 is SGHAT and CDR2 is FQNNGV. CDR3 bases: TGTGCCAGCAGCATCGGACAGGGGTACTACAATGAGCAGTTCTTC. Its protein product is CASSIGQGYYNEQFF.

This clonotype was detected a few times. The chain uses TRBV12-3 or TRBV12-4 and TRBJ1-1; D ambiguous. The CDR3 contains 13 residues. Trimming removed 2 bases from V and 5 bases from J, with 9 bases in between. The CDR3: CASSLIGRTEAFF. DNA for the CDR3: TGTGCCAGCAGTTTAATCGGACGGACTGAAGCTTTCTTT.